The clone carrying this TCR beta chain was seen just once. This sample is drawn from a study of CD8+CD57+ T cells in acquired aplastic anemia. It was genomic DNA that served as the template for profiling TCR beta VDJ and CDR3. TCRdb re-called the reads with MiXCR, one entry per CDR3 protein. The table records roughly 260,000 distinct CDR3 sequences, 45% to 50% of them present only once. The germline gives CDR1 DFQATT, CDR2 SNEGSKA (reference sequence). Trimming took off 7 bases at V and 0 bases at J, with 4 bases between the two ends. This CDR3 has 11 residues. Selection for sequencing was limited to patients who had shown CD8+CD57+ cell expansion by flow cytometry.

The sample taken for sequencing was sorted CD4+, CD8+, or CD8+CD57+ T cells (not recorded which) from PBMCs. This clonotype was obtained from a human donor with aplastic anemia. This chain connects TRBV20-1 to TRBJ1-5, with D unclear. The CDR3 loop is CSGFSNQPQHF. CDR3 DNA: TGCAGTGGATTTAGCAATCAGCCCCAGCATTTT.